These 18 T cell receptor beta chains were sequenced from one sample in a study of CD8+CD57+ T cells in acquired aplastic anemia. Profiles of TCR beta VDJ and CDR3 were generated from a genomic DNA template. TCRdb fed the reads into MiXCR, producing one record per CDR3 protein. The repertoire holds about 220,000 distinct CDR3 sequences, with approximately 45% as singletons. Patients chosen for sequencing had CD8+CD57+ cells that had expanded, as shown by flow cytometry. The sequenced sample was sorted CD4+, CD8+, or CD8+CD57+ T cells (not recorded which) from PBMCs. The receptors originated from a human donor with aplastic anemia.

The chain links TRBV7-9 to TRBJ1-6; D gene uncertain. The germline gives CDR1 SEHNR, CDR2 FQNEAQ (reference sequence). V was pared by 6 bases and J by 5 bases, with 11 bases between. This CDR3 spans 14 amino acids. This chain's CDR3 is CASRQDGDNSPLHF. The CDR3 bases are TGTGCCAGCAGGCAAGACGGAGATAATTCACCCCTCCACTTT.

The chain joins TRBV29-1 to TRBJ2-7, with unresolved D. The ends were cut back, 0 bases at V and 5 bases at J, with 11 bases in the middle. CDR3 size: 13 residues. The germline V gene has CDR1 SQVTM and CDR2 ANQGSEA. CDR3 nucleotides: TGCAGCGTTGAAGATGCGGCTGGCAACGAGCAGTACTTC. Translation gives CSVEDAAGNEQYF.

This sequence joins TRBV2 and TRBJ1-5, with D perhaps TRBD1 (5 bases). V was cut by 1 base and J by 0 bases, with 7 bases left in between. The germline V gene encodes CDR1 SNHLY and CDR2 FYNNEI. CDR3 length: 15 amino acids. CDR3 in DNA: TGTGCCAGCAGTGAAGAGGGGTATAGCAATCAGCCCCAGCATTTT. It is translated as CASSEEGYSNQPQHF.

This clonotype was detected only a few times. V usage is TRBV7-9 and J usage is TRBJ2-7, with TRBD2 matching 11 bases. This CDR3 contains 16 residues. Unmatched junction bases numbered 12, after V lost 4 bases and J lost 7 bases. Germline CDR1 SEHNR, CDR2 FQNEAQ (reference sequence). The DNA for the CDR3 is TGTGCCAGCAGCTCCGCCCCCACTAGCGGGAGCAGTGAGCAGTACTTC. Amino acid sequence: CASSSAPTSGSSEQYF. Full variable domain (outside the CDR3, taken from reference TRBV7-9 and TRBJ2-7): DTGVSQNPRHKITKRGQNVTFRCDPISEHNRLYWYRQTLGQGPEFLTYFQNEAQLEKSRLLSDRFSAERPKGSFSTLEIQRTEQGDSAMYLCASSSAPTSGSSEQYFGPGTRLTVT.

This clonotype was observed at least ten times. V gene TRBV4-3 combines with J gene TRBJ1-4, with TRBD1 as a possible D gene (6 bases). Germline CDR1 reads LGHNA; CDR2 reads YSLEER. The CDR3 has 15 amino acids. V was trimmed by 2 bases and J by 4 bases, leaving 11 bases between them. The CDR3 DNA is TGCGCCAGCAGCCAATTCGGACAGCTTAATGAAAAACTGTTTTTT. Translating it yields CASSQFGQLNEKLFF.

The rearrangement uses TRBV10-3 and TRBJ1-1; TRBD1 is a possible D gene (5 bases). Per germline, CDR1 ENHRY and CDR2 SYGVKD. The CDR3 has 16 amino acids. V shed 6 bases and J shed 0 bases, with 17 bases lying between them. The CDR3 DNA reads as TGTGCCATCAGCCCCGGGGCAGAGGGGATGAACACTGAAGCTTTCTTT. It specifies CAISPGAEGMNTEAFF.

In its sample, this clonotype was seen once. V usage is TRBV19 and J usage is TRBJ2-7; TRBD1 aligns across 7 bases. The CDR3 is 17 residues long. Trimming removed 5 bases from V and 4 bases from J; junction bases left unmatched: 17. CDR1 is LNHDA, CDR2 SQIVND, per germline (reference sequence). The CDR3 spells CASSALIGQDQPYEQYF. The CDR3 DNA reads as TGTGCCAGTAGTGCCCTCATCGGACAGGACCAACCTTACGAGCAGTACTTC.

This clonotype was observed many times. The chain has TRBV9 and TRBJ2-1, with D unresolved. The CDR3 consists of 12 residues. V was pared by 5 bases and J by 3 bases, with 6 bases between. Germline V gives CDR1 SGDLS, CDR2 YYNGEE. CDR3 nucleotides: TGTGCCAGCAGTGCGGACTACAATGAGCAGTTCTTC. Translated: CASSADYNEQFF.

This clonotype has a count of ten or more. The chain links TRBV7-2 to TRBJ1-1, with 9 bases aligning to TRBD1. Germline loops: CDR1 SGHTA, CDR2 FQGNSA. V shed 5 bases, J shed 5 bases, and the junction held 3 bases outside the gene matches. The CDR3 sequence is 13 residues long. CDR3 DNA sequence: TGTGCCAGCAGCATGACAGGGGGAACTGAAGCTTTCTTT. Encoded protein: CASSMTGGTEAFF. Based on the CDR3 plus reference TRBV7-2 and TRBJ1-1, the full variable domain is GAGVSQSPSNKVTEKGKDVELRCDPISGHTALYWYRQSLGQGLEFLIYFQGNSAPDKSGLPSDRFSAERTGGSVSTLTIQRTQQEDSAVYLCASSMTGGTEAFFGQGTRLTVV.

The chain links TRBV19 to TRBJ2-1, with 7 bases aligning to TRBD1. The CDR3 has 16 amino acids. CDR1 LNHDA and CDR2 SQIVND come from the germline V gene (reference sequence). With V trimmed by 6 bases and J by 2 bases, 10 bases remained unmatched. The CDR3 bases are TGTGCCAGTAGCCCCTGGGGGACAGAGCCCTACAATGAGCAGTTCTTC. As protein: CASSPWGTEPYNEQFF.

Notes on this clonotype: A much larger clone sits a single nucleotide away, making a read error possible. The gene calls are TRBV6-4 and TRBJ1-1; D is unclear. Between the trimmed V and J ends, which lost 7 bases and 1 base, there was a span of 10 bases. Germline V CDR1 and CDR2: MRHNA, SNTAGT. CDR3 length equals 13 residues. The CDR3 here is CASTDQRNTEAFF. CDR3 nucleotides: TGTGCCAGCACGGACCAGAGGAACACTGAAGCTTTCTTT.

This chain uses TRBV2 with TRBJ2-3; D unresolved. The CDR3 runs 13 residues. Trimming stripped 5 bases from V and 5 bases from J, with 11 bases between. Germline V gene sequence: CDR1 SNHLY, CDR2 FYNNEI. Here the CDR3 reads CASSQVKIDTQYF. CDR3 nucleotide sequence: TGTGCCAGCAGTCAAGTAAAAATAGATACGCAGTATTTT.

The rearrangement links TRBV7-9 to TRBJ1-6; the D gene is possibly TRBD1 (6 bases). The V end was cut by 5 bases, the J end by 5 bases, with 10 bases between. The CDR3 runs 14 residues. Germline V gene sequence: CDR1 SEHNR, CDR2 FQNEAQ (reference sequence). This CDR3 reads CASSETGNNSPLHF. DNA for the CDR3: TGTGCCAGCAGCGAGACAGGAAATAATTCACCCCTCCACTTT.

The table lists this clonotype with a few counts. The V gene is TRBV6-5, the J gene TRBJ1-1; tentatively, D is TRBD1 (5 bases). This CDR3 has 14 amino acids. CDR1 MNHEY and CDR2 SVGAGI come from the germline V gene. V dropped 1 base and J dropped 7 bases, with 13 bases sitting between them. The CDR3 DNA reads TGTGCCAGCAGTTACTATGGCCAGGGAGGTGAAGCTTTCTTT. Its translation is CASSYYGQGGEAFF.

This chain connects TRBV5-1 to TRBJ2-7, with a possible D match to TRBD1 (5 bases). CDR1 is SGHRS, CDR2 YFSETQ, per germline. Trimming took off 0 bases at V and 0 bases at J, with 10 bases between the two ends. This CDR3 contains 15 residues. The CDR3 bases are TGCGCCAGCAGCTTGGAGGGGTTGAGCTCCTACGAGCAGTACTTC. It codes for CASSLEGLSSYEQYF.

V gene TRBV7-9 combines with J gene TRBJ1-1; D unresolved. The CDR3 is 14 residues long. Germline-derived CDR1 and CDR2 are SEHNR and FQNEAQ (reference sequence). V lost 8 bases and J lost 3, with 16 bases in between. CDR3 DNA sequence: TGTGCCAGCGGTTTTCCGGCGGGCTACACTGAAGCTTTCTTT. Amino acid sequence: CASGFPAGYTEAFF. Filled out from reference TRBV7-9 and TRBJ1-1, the complete variable domain reads DTGVSQNPRHKITKRGQNVTFRCDPISEHNRLYWYRQTLGQGPEFLTYFQNEAQLEKSRLLSDRFSAERPKGSFSTLEIQRTEQGDSAMYLCASGFPAGYTEAFFGQGTRLTVV.

About this clonotype itself: Being one base from a much bigger clone, this may be a read error. The chain is built from TRBV5-6 and TRBJ1-3; D gene uncertain. V lost 0 bases to trimming and J lost 2 bases, with 9 bases between them. CDR3 length: 15 amino acids. Germline V gene lookup returns CDR1 SGHDT and CDR2 YYEEEE. CDR3 DNA: TGTGCCAGCAGCTTGGGGCTGATCCCTGGAAACACCATATATTTT. Translation gives CASSLGLIPGNTIYF.

The chain joins TRBV27 to TRBJ1-3; tentatively, D is TRBD1 (6 bases). The germline V gene has CDR1 MNHEY and CDR2 SMNVEV (reference sequence). With 5 bases removed from V and 2 bases from J, the gap between germline ends came to 13 bases. This CDR3 region has 15 residues. The CDR3 protein is CASSLAGDPGNTIYF. CDR3 sequence (DNA): TGTGCCAGCAGTCTTGCAGGGGACCCTGGAAACACCATATATTTT.